This entry lists 5 T cell receptor beta chains sequenced from one sample in a study of post-analysis software for immune sequencing data. Antigen specificity for these receptors is unknown. Study conclusions and caveats: There were five TRBV segments more frequent in patients than controls, and TRBV5-6, TRBV5-1 and TRBV20-1 were among them.

Unique molecular identifiers were present in the TCR beta cDNA libraries. Via MiXCR, TCRdb re-called the PCR reads, giving one row per CDR3 protein. The repertoire holds approximately 660,000 distinct CDR3 sequences, with around 64% as singletons. Source material: blood. These receptor sequences come from a girl aged 2 to 9 with multiple sclerosis.

The V call is TRBV11-2, the J call TRBJ2-3, with TRBD2 matching over 7 bases. The CDR3 runs 15 residues. V was pared by 1 base and J by 4 bases, with 5 bases of the junction left unmatched. Per germline, CDR1 SGHAT and CDR2 FQNNGV. CDR3 in DNA: TGTGCCAGCAGCTTAGGGGAGGGCCGATCAGATACGCAGTATTTT. Translating it yields CASSLGEGRSDTQYF.

This chain joins TRBV29-1 and TRBJ1-1; D is possibly TRBD1 (5 bases). There are 14 residues in the CDR3. Trimming took off 7 bases at V and 7 bases at J, with 22 bases between the two ends. Germline loops: CDR1 SQVTM, CDR2 ANQGSEA. CDR3 DNA sequence: TGCAGCGACTTAGAGGGGACCGGAGGACTTGAAGCTTTCTTT. Encoded protein: CSDLEGTGGLEAFF.

V is TRBV7-2 and J is TRBJ2-2; D not resolved. Looked up from germline, CDR1 is SGHTA and CDR2 is FQGNSA. The V end was cut by 8 bases, the J end by 0 bases, with 7 bases between. CDR3 length: 13 amino acids. The CDR3 DNA reads as TGTGCCAGCCTCGGACCGAACACCGGGGAGCTGTTTTTT. Translating gives CASLGPNTGELFF.

The chain has TRBV6-1 and TRBJ2-5; a weak D match, TRBD1 (5 bases). The CDR3 length is 13 residues. Trimming stripped 6 bases from V and 4 bases from J, with 12 bases between. Germline-derived CDR1 and CDR2 are MNHNS and SASEGT. As DNA, the CDR3 is TGTGCCAGCAGGTCAATGGGGCGAGAGACCCAGTACTTC. Its protein is CASRSMGRETQYF.

This sequence joins TRBV5-1 and TRBJ2-3, with TRBD2 identical over 8 bases. CDR1 is SGHRS and CDR2 is YFSETQ in the germline V gene. V dropped 0 bases and J dropped 2; count of bases not matched to a gene: 5. CDR3 length: 16 residues. CDR3 bases: TGCGCCAGCAGCTTGGGGGATAGCGGGGCCACAGATACGCAGTATTTT. Translation gives CASSLGDSGATDTQYF.